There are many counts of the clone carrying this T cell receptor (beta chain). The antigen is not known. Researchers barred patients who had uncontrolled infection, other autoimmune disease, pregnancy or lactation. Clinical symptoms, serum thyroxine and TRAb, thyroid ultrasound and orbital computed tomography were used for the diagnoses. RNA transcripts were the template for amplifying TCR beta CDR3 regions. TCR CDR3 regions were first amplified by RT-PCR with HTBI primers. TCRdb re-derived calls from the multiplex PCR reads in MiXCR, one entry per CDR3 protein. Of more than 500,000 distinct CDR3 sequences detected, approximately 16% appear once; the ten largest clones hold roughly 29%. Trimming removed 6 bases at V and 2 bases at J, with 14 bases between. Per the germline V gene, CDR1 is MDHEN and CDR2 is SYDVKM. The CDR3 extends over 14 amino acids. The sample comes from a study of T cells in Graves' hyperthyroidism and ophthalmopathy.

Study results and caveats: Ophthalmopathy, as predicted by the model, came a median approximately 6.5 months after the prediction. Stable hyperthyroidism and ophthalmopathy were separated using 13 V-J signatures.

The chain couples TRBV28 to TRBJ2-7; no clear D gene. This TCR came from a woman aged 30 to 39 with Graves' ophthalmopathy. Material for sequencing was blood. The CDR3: CASSLTGPPYEQYF. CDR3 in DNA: TGTGCCAGCAGCCTTACCGGGCCCCCCTACGAGCAGTACTTC.